The 20 T cell receptor beta chains reported below all come from one sample, sequenced in a study of blood T cell repertoires in COVID-19. The method was immunoSEQ multiplex PCR; TCRdb's version includes in-frame clones alone and lacks a portion of them. Of hundreds of thousands of clones in the sample, roughly 88% were seen once. The material sequenced was PBMCs or T cells enriched from blood (not recorded which). The source is a woman in her 30s who had recovered from COVID-19.

The gene calls are TRBV28 and TRBJ1-2, with D possibly TRBD1 on 6 matching bases. The germline V gene encodes CDR1 MDHEN and CDR2 SYDVKM. The V gene lost 5 bases and the J gene lost 4 bases, with 14 bases spanning the gap. This CDR3 is 14 amino acids long. The CDR3 region has the DNA TGTGCCAGCAGTCCAGGGGTGGATGGCTATGGCTACACCTTC. This codes for CASSPGVDGYGYTF.

The chain recombines TRBV7-9 with TRBJ1-1; D is uncertain. V lost 7 bases to trimming and J lost 3 bases, with 12 bases between them. Germline CDR1 and CDR2: SEHNR and FQNEAQ (reference sequence). The CDR3 spans 13 residues. CDR3 coding DNA: TGTGCCAGCACCATACTACGGGACACTGAAGCTTTCTTT. Residues: CASTILRDTEAFF.

The V and J genes are TRBV4-1 and TRBJ2-1; D perhaps matches TRBD1 (7 bases). V dropped 4 bases and J dropped 9 bases, with 19 bases sitting between them. The CDR3 has 15 amino acids. From germline, CDR1 is MGHRA and CDR2 YSYEKL. The CDR3 here is CASSLGTVGGFEQFF. The CDR3 bases are TGCGCCAGCAGCCTGGGGACAGTTGGGGGGTTTGAGCAGTTCTTC.

This chain uses TRBV28 with TRBJ2-5, with unresolved D. The CDR3 spans 14 residues. Trimming left V 1 base short and J 1 base short, with 7 bases between. CDR1 is MDHEN and CDR2 is SYDVKM in the germline V gene. CDR3 protein: CASSLSPGQETQYF. CDR3 nucleotides: TGTGCCAGCAGTTTATCCCCGGGCCAAGAGACCCAGTACTTC.

The chain joins TRBV5-4 to TRBJ2-5; TRBD2 matches 9 bases. Per germline, CDR1 SGHNT and CDR2 YYREEE (reference sequence). The CDR3 has 19 residues. The junction had 23 bases not matched to a gene; V was cut back by 6 bases and J by 5 bases. This chain's CDR3 is CASTPRNGRGGLTTETQYF. DNA of the CDR3: TGTGCCAGCACCCCCCGGAACGGGCGGGGGGGCCTCACTACGGAGACCCAGTACTTC. The full variable domain, in which reference TRBV5-4 and TRBJ2-5 provide the parts outside the CDR3, is ETGVTQSPTHLIKTRGQQVTLRCSSQSGHNTVSWYQQALGQGPQFIFQYYREEENGRGNFPPRFSGLQFPNYSSELNVNALELDDSALYLCASTPRNGRGGLTTETQYFGPGTRLLVL.

J is TRBJ1-1 and V is TRBV7-9; TRBD1 matches at 7 bases. Germline CDR1 and CDR2: SEHNR and FQNEAQ (reference sequence). The CDR3 extends over 14 amino acids. V was pared by 2 bases and J by 6 bases, with 6 bases of the junction left unmatched. The CDR3 bases are TGTGCCAGCAGCTTACCTAGGACAGGAGCTGAAGCTTTCTTT. Translated: CASSLPRTGAEAFF. The full variable domain, its missing parts supplied by reference TRBV7-9 and TRBJ1-1, is DTGVSQNPRHKITKRGQNVTFRCDPISEHNRLYWYRQTLGQGPEFLTYFQNEAQLEKSRLLSDRFSAERPKGSFSTLEIQRTEQGDSAMYLCASSLPRTGAEAFFGQGTRLTVV.

The chain couples TRBV28 to TRBJ2-2; TRBD2 might be the D (5 bases). V lost 4 bases to trimming and J lost 3 bases, with 9 bases between them. The CDR3 runs 14 residues. CDR1 and CDR2 (germline): MDHEN, SYDVKM. The CDR3: CASSWTDYTGELFF. CDR3 nucleotides: TGTGCCAGCAGTTGGACTGATTACACCGGGGAGCTGTTTTTT.

This clone showed up just a few times. The chain couples TRBV4-1 to TRBJ2-1, with 9 bases that match TRBD2. J lost 7 bases, V lost 6 bases, and 10 bases had no gene match. Germline V gives CDR1 MGHRA, CDR2 YSYEKL. This CDR3 has 15 amino acids. Written as DNA, the CDR3 is TGCGCCAGCAGGTTTATAGCGGGAGCGGATAATGAGCAGTTCTTC. Translating it yields CASRFIAGADNEQFF.

In this sample, this clone turned up a few times. The rearrangement joins TRBV6-5 to TRBJ1-2; D is perhaps TRBD1 (5 bases). The CDR3 is 15 residues long. The germline V and J ends were trimmed by 5 bases and 7 bases, with 20 bases remaining between them. Germline V gives CDR1 MNHEY, CDR2 SVGAGI. The DNA of the CDR3 is TGTGCCAGCAGTCCCGGGGGGGGAGGTCGTCCTGGCTACACCTTC. This translates into CASSPGGGGRPGYTF.

The chain joins TRBV7-9 to TRBJ2-1, with TRBD1 identical over 12 bases. Germline CDR1 SEHNR, CDR2 FQNEAQ (reference sequence). CDR3 size: 15 residues. V shed 4 bases, J shed 6 bases, and the junction held 4 bases outside the gene matches. CDR3 sequence: CASSWGQGAGNEQFF. The CDR3 bases are TGTGCCAGCAGCTGGGGACAGGGGGCGGGCAATGAGCAGTTCTTC.

The CDR3 reads CASSLGGGGYGYTF. CDR3 bases: TGTGCCAGCAGCTTAGGAGGCGGGGGCTATGGCTACACCTTC. The chain uses TRBV7-2 and TRBJ1-2; possibly TRBD1 for D (5 bases). CDR1 and CDR2 from the germline V gene are SGHTA and FQGNSA. The CDR3 loop spans 14 amino acids. V was clipped by 1 base and J by 4 bases, with 10 bases between them.

This chain links TRBV11-1 with TRBJ2-7, with D possibly being TRBD2 (5 bases). Looked up from germline, CDR1 is SGHAT and CDR2 is FQDESV (reference sequence). Trimming shortened V by 1 base and J by 3 bases, and 13 bases separated the two germline ends. The CDR3 length is 15 residues. The CDR3 loop reads CASSLVRVTYYEQYF. CDR3 DNA: TGTGCCAGCAGCTTAGTGAGGGTGACTTACTACGAGCAGTACTTC.

The V gene is TRBV28, the J gene TRBJ1-4; the D gene is possibly TRBD1 (6 bases). V was clipped by 5 bases and J by 8 bases, with 18 bases between them. The CDR3 covers 15 residues. CDR1 and CDR2 from the germline V gene are MDHEN and SYDVKM. This chain's CDR3 is CASSVGQSTGEKLFF. CDR3 DNA sequence: TGTGCCAGCAGTGTAGGACAGTCGACAGGAGAAAAACTGTTTTTT.

The chain recombines TRBV7-9 with TRBJ1-4, with D tentatively TRBD1 (6 bases). The CDR3 has 13 residues. CDR1 and CDR2 from the germline V gene are SEHNR and FQNEAQ (reference sequence). The V end was cut by 10 bases, the J end by 0 bases, with 9 bases between. This CDR3 reads CAIQGPTNEKLFF. CDR3 coding DNA: TGTGCCATCCAGGGGCCAACTAATGAAAAACTGTTTTTT.

This clone has just one count. The gene calls are TRBV11-3 and TRBJ1-1; 12 bases align to TRBD1. Trimming removed 5 bases from V and 0 bases from J; junction bases left unmatched: 10. This CDR3 contains 18 residues. Germline V CDR1 and CDR2: SGHNT, YENEEA. CDR3 DNA: TGTGCCAGCAGCCCGCTAAAGGGACAGGGGGCGGTGAACACTGAAGCTTTCTTT. It specifies CASSPLKGQGAVNTEAFF.

This chain joins TRBV7-3 and TRBJ2-1, with 10 bases matching TRBD1. The CDR3 sequence is 17 residues long. V lost 3 bases to trimming and J lost 5 bases; unmatched junction nucleotides: 10. CDR1 and CDR2 from the germline V gene are SGHTA and FQGTGA. The chain's CDR3 is CASSFLPGQGLNNEQFF. CDR3 in DNA: TGTGCCAGCAGCTTCTTGCCGGGACAGGGGTTAAACAATGAGCAGTTCTTC.

Written as DNA, the CDR3 is TGTGCCAGCAGCTCCCCAGGGCGGGGGGTTTACTCCTACGAGCAGTACTTC. Translating gives CASSSPGRGVYSYEQYF. The chain has TRBV5-8 and TRBJ2-7; 8 bases are shared with TRBD2. CDR1 and CDR2 from the germline V gene are SGHTS and YDEGEE. The CDR3 runs 17 residues. After removal of 3 bases from V and 0 bases from J, the junction contained 11 bases not matched to a gene.

This clone was detected a few times. This chain links TRBV13 with TRBJ2-5, with 11 bases lining up with TRBD1. After removal of 3 bases from V and 5 bases from J, the junction contained 5 bases not matched to a gene. The CDR3 runs 15 residues. CDR1 and CDR2 (germline): PRHDT, FYEKMQ (reference sequence). As DNA, the CDR3 is TGTGCCAGCAGCTTCCCGGGACAGGGGGTGGAGACCCAGTACTTC. This translates into CASSFPGQGVETQYF.

V and J are TRBV19 and TRBJ1-1, with 8 bases that match TRBD1. Germline CDR1 and CDR2: LNHDA and SQIVND (reference sequence). This CDR3 has 15 amino acids. The V gene end was trimmed by 4 bases and the J gene end by 3 bases; junction bases not matched to a gene: 7. This CDR3 is CASSSFRGLYTEAFF. The CDR3 DNA is TGTGCCAGTAGTAGTTTCAGGGGGCTATACACTGAAGCTTTCTTT. The whole variable domain, filled in from reference TRBV19 and TRBJ1-1, reads DGGITQSPKYLFRKEGQNVTLSCEQNLNHDAMYWYRQDPGQGLRLIYYSQIVNDFQKGDIAEGYSVSREKKESFPLTVTSAQKNPTAFYLCASSSFRGLYTEAFFGQGTRLTVV.

The V and J genes are TRBV19 and TRBJ2-5; TRBD2 aligns across 7 bases. The V gene's germline CDR1 is LNHDA and CDR2 SQIVND (reference sequence). J was trimmed by 5 bases and V by 5 bases; bases with no gene match: 2. The CDR3 sequence is 12 residues long. CDR3 region: CASSFSGETQYF. The CDR3 DNA follows: TGTGCCAGTAGTTTTAGCGGGGAGACCCAGTACTTC.